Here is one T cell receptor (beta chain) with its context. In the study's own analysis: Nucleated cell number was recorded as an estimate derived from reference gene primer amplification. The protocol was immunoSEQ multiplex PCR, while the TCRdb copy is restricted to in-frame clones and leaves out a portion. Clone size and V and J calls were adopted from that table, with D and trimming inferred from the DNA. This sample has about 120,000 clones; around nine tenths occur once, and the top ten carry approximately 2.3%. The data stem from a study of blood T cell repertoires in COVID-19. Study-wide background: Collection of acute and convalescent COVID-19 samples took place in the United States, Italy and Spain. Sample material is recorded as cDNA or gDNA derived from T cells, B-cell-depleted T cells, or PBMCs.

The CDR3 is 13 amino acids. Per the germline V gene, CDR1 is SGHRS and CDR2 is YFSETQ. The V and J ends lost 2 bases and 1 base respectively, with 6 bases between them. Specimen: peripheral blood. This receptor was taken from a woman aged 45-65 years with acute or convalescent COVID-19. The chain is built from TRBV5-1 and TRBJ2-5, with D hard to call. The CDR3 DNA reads TGCGCCAGCAGCTTTACTCCCCAAGAGACCCAGTACTTC. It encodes CASSFTPQETQYF. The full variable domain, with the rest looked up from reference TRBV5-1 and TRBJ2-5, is KAGVTQTPRYLIKTRGQQVTLSCSPISGHRSVSWYQQTPGQGLQFLFEYFSETQRNKGNFPGRFSGRQFSNSRSEMNVSTLELGDSALYLCASSFTPQETQYFGPGTRLLVL.